There are a few counts of the clone carrying this T cell receptor beta chain. Its cognate antigen is unknown. Looked up from germline, CDR1 is MNHNS and CDR2 is SASEGT. The trim removed 4 bases at V and 5 bases at J, leaving 7 bases unmatched. The CDR3 runs to 16 residues. These data belong to a study of cytotoxic CD8 clonotypes in ibrutinib-treated CLL. At the level of the study: In all, about 11 patients were relapsed/refractory, approximately 16 were treatment-naive and roughly 18 were IGHV unmutated. Study-wide findings and caveats: Increased clonality at ibrutinib response gave way to a return toward baseline at progression.

The data were produced by immunoSEQ multiplex PCR, yet TCRdb's version contains in-frame clones alone and is incomplete. Of fewer than 400,000 clones listed, 67% were seen once; the top ten hold 6.3%. Sequencing was performed on PBMCs, taken after 36 months of ibrutinib treatment. The TCR was taken from a human donor with chronic lymphocytic leukemia. V and J are TRBV6-1 and TRBJ2-1; the match to TRBD1 covers 11 bases. CDR3 amino acids: CASSGWGDRGNNEQFF. Here the CDR3 DNA reads TGTGCCAGCAGTGGGTGGGGGGACAGGGGGAACAATGAGCAGTTCTTC.